This TCR beta chain was captured in a study of metastatic and nonmetastatic thyroid tumors. Regarding the study as a whole: Within blood and tumor, benign nodules reportedly had significantly lower TCR beta diversity than malignant thyroid tumors did.

As regards this clone: Its specificity is not known.

The CDR3 is 9 residues long. The V gene's germline CDR1 is MNHEY and CDR2 SVGAGI. V was trimmed by 6 bases and J by 10 bases, leaving 6 bases between them. TCRdb reanalyzed the PCR reads via MiXCR. The sample consists of about 13,000 clones, approximately 23% of them appearing once. Treatment of any kind had been given to no patient before thyroid surgery. This sequence joins TRBV6-5 and TRBJ1-1; the D is unclear. The sample was adjacent normal tissue. The clonotype originates from a female donor with papillary thyroid cancer or a benign thyroid nodule (not recorded which). Some clones in this sample may be carry-over from other donors' samples. CDR3 coding DNA: TGTGCCAGCAGCCAGGCAGCTTTCTTT. Protein product: CASSQAAFF.